This T cell receptor beta chain came from a study of blood T cell repertoires in COVID-19. Study context: Sample material is recorded as cDNA or gDNA derived from T cells, B-cell-depleted T cells, or PBMCs.

The junction had 5 bases not matched to a gene; V was cut back by 5 bases and J by 3 bases. The germline CDR1 and CDR2 sequences are SGHTA and FQGNSA. This CDR3 has 14 amino acids. Method: immunoSEQ multiplex PCR; TCRdb's copy keeps in-frame clones and lacks some. Here the sample spans around 99,000 clones, over 65% being singletons. V gene TRBV7-2 combines with J gene TRBJ2-3, with TRBD2 matching over 7 bases. The clonotype was recovered from an older woman with acute or convalescent COVID-19. Sequencing was done on a sample of peripheral blood. The CDR3: CASSPGEGTDTQYF. In DNA form, the CDR3 reads TGTGCCAGCAGCCCCGGGGAGGGAACAGATACGCAGTATTTT.